This entry lists 20 T cell receptor beta chains sequenced from one sample in a study of shared clonotypes between healthy human individuals. The assay was immunoSEQ multiplex PCR, and TCRdb's table has in-frame clones only and misses some. This repertoire shows around 2,000,000 clones, 85% to 95% found once; its top ten account for roughly 0.13%. What was sequenced was naive CD4+ T cells sorted from blood. Documented subset: CD45RA+ positively selected. These receptors came from a man aged 18-30 years in good health.

This clone was detected ten times or more. Other DNA sequences in the sample encode the same CDR3. The gene calls are TRBV27 and TRBJ2-7; maybe TRBD1 (6 bases). This CDR3 is 13 amino acids long. Germline assignment: CDR1 MNHEY and CDR2 SMNVEV (reference sequence). V lost 4 bases and J 6 bases, leaving 13 bases between the germline ends. CDR3 sequence (DNA): TGTGCCAGCAGTTCCGGGACAAGACGCGAGCAGTACTTC. Protein: CASSSGTRREQYF.

CDR3 bases: TGTGCCAGCAGCTCGGATAGAAAAGAGACCCAGTACTTC. Translated, it gives CASSSDRKETQYF. The V and J genes are TRBV7-8 and TRBJ2-5; no firm D call. CDR1 is SGHVS, CDR2 FQNEAQ, per germline. Trimming removed 4 bases from V and 3 bases from J, with 9 bases in between. The length of the CDR3 is 13 residues.

This chain connects TRBV4-1 to TRBJ1-1; 8 positions match TRBD1. CDR3 length equals 15 residues. Germline V gene sequence: CDR1 MGHRA, CDR2 YSYEKL. After removal of 3 bases from V and 4 bases from J, the junction contained 7 bases not matched to a gene. CDR3: CASSQSQGAFTEAFF. The CDR3 DNA follows: TGCGCCAGCAGCCAGAGTCAGGGGGCGTTCACTGAAGCTTTCTTT.

The chain carries TRBV2 and TRBJ1-2, with a tentative D call TRBD1 (5 bases). This CDR3 has 12 residues. Germline lookup yields CDR1 SNHLY and CDR2 FYNNEI. The V end lost 4 bases, the J end lost 8 bases, and 11 bases lay between the germline ends. CDR3 loop: CASSGGKKGYTF. The CDR3 DNA reads as TGTGCCAGCAGTGGGGGGAAGAAAGGCTACACCTTC.

The chain couples TRBV11-2 to TRBJ1-2; D unclear. The V gene lost 1 base and the J gene lost 7 bases, with 13 bases spanning the gap. Germline CDR1 and CDR2: SGHAT and FQNNGV. The CDR3 sequence is 14 residues long. This CDR3 reads CASSLGTDLVGYTF. The CDR3 bases are TGTGCCAGCAGCTTAGGAACGGATCTGGTTGGCTACACCTTC.

This chain joins TRBV28 and TRBJ2-7; 8 bases align to TRBD2. The ends lost 2 bases at V and 3 bases at J; junction bases unmatched: 9. Germline V gene sequence: CDR1 MDHEN, CDR2 SYDVKM. The length of the CDR3 is 16 residues. The CDR3 DNA reads TGTGCCAGCAGTTTACCCGGGGGGGTGTCCCACTACGAGCAGTACTTC. As protein: CASSLPGGVSHYEQYF.

The chain uses TRBV7-2 and TRBJ2-7, with D possibly matching TRBD2 (7 bases). Trimming removed 5 bases from V and 4 bases from J, with 15 bases in between. Germline CDR1 SGHTA, CDR2 FQGNSA. The CDR3 contains 14 residues. The CDR3 region is CASSAGGPPYEQYF. CDR3 in DNA: TGTGCCAGCAGCGCCGGGGGGCCTCCGTACGAGCAGTACTTC.

The rearrangement uses TRBV5-1 and TRBJ1-3; maybe TRBD1 (6 bases). The CDR3 loop spans 17 amino acids. V was trimmed by 2 bases and J by 0 bases, leaving 15 bases between them. CDR1 is SGHRS and CDR2 is YFSETQ in the germline V gene. The CDR3 spells CASSFGGSLLSGNTIYF. As DNA, the CDR3 is TGCGCCAGCAGCTTCGGGGGCTCCTTACTCTCTGGAAACACCATATATTTT.

As to this clone: Its ends do not fully match the called genes, so a read error is possible. V usage is TRBV7-9 and J usage is TRBJ2-6, with D tentatively TRBD1 (5 bases). Germline V CDR1 and CDR2: SEHNR, FQNEAQ (reference sequence). The CDR3 is 14 amino acids. CDR3 region: CASSLSIGVNVLTF. The CDR3 nucleotides are TGTGCCAGCAGCTTAAGTATAGGGGTCAACGTCCTGACTTTC.

The genes are TRBV5-1 and TRBJ1-2, with no clear D. Germline CDR1 and CDR2: SGHRS and YFSETQ. The V and J ends lost 0 bases and 6 bases respectively, with 15 bases between them. The CDR3 extends over 15 amino acids. The CDR3, as DNA: TGCGCCAGCAGCTTGGATCGGGTCAACCGGGATGGCTACACCTTC. Translating gives CASSLDRVNRDGYTF.

The chain carries TRBV2 and TRBJ1-5; maybe TRBD1 (6 bases). Per germline, CDR1 SNHLY and CDR2 FYNNEI. The CDR3 has 13 residues. Trimming cost V 8 bases and J 0 bases, with 8 bases left between them. As DNA, the CDR3 is TGTGCCAGCGGACAGCTTAGCAATCAGCCCCAGCATTTT. Encoded protein: CASGQLSNQPQHF.

The gene calls are TRBV12-2 and TRBJ1-6. TRBV12-2 is tagged as a pseudogene. The CDR3 extends over 17 amino acids. CDR3 DNA sequence: TGTGCAAGTCGCTTCCGAATGGGGGGCAGCTATAATTCACCCCTCCACTTT. Its protein product is CASRFRMGGSYNSPLHF.

Points on this clone: Other DNA sequences of this sample code for an identical CDR3. This sequence joins TRBV18 and TRBJ2-7, with no clear D. Deletions cut 2 bases from V and 2 bases from J, with 4 bases between. Germline V gene lookup returns CDR1 KGHSH and CDR2 LQKENI. The CDR3 runs to 12 residues. CDR3 DNA: TGTGCCAGCTCACCAGCAACCTACGAGCAGTACTTC. Its protein product is CASSPATYEQYF.

This chain joins TRBV27 and TRBJ1-2, with D perhaps TRBD1 (5 bases). CDR3 length equals 15 residues. V lost 0 bases and J lost 0, with 8 bases in between. In germline, CDR1 is MNHEY, CDR2 SMNVEV (reference sequence). The chain's CDR3 is CASSLSPGPNYGYTF. DNA for the CDR3: TGTGCCAGCAGTTTATCCCCGGGACCTAACTATGGCTACACCTTC.

This sequence joins TRBV19 and TRBJ1-6, with 8 bases that match TRBD1. CDR1 is LNHDA, CDR2 SQIVND, per germline (reference sequence). The CDR3 sequence is 13 residues long. J gave up 9 bases and V 7 bases, and 5 bases lay outside the gene matches. CDR3 coding DNA: TGTGCCAGTAACGACAGGGGTGGTTCACCCCTCCACTTT. This codes for CASNDRGGSPLHF. The full variable domain, in which reference TRBV19 and TRBJ1-6 provide the parts outside the CDR3, is DGGITQSPKYLFRKEGQNVTLSCEQNLNHDAMYWYRQDPGQGLRLIYYSQIVNDFQKGDIAEGYSVSREKKESFPLTVTSAQKNPTAFYLCASNDRGGSPLHFGNGTRLTVT.

The gene calls are TRBV5-4 and TRBJ1-3; TRBD1 agrees at 9 bases. Germline V gene sequence: CDR1 SGHNT, CDR2 YYREEE (reference sequence). This CDR3 is built from 15 residues. J gave up 4 bases and V 4 bases, and 6 bases lay outside the gene matches. The CDR3 DNA sequence: TGTGCCAGCAGCCCAACAGGGGGCTCGGGAAACACCATATATTTT. Its protein product is CASSPTGGSGNTIYF.

The chain joins TRBV27 to TRBJ2-3, with 7 positions matching TRBD2. Losses at the gene ends were 3 bases for V and 4 bases for J; bases not matched to a gene: 7. This CDR3 spans 15 amino acids. Per germline, CDR1 MNHEY and CDR2 SMNVEV (reference sequence). The DNA for the CDR3 is TGTGCCAGCAGTTTTCGGACTAGGCTCTCAGATACGCAGTATTTT. Translated: CASSFRTRLSDTQYF.

J is TRBJ2-4 and V is TRBV27; no definite D call. This CDR3 is built from 17 residues. With 6 bases removed from V and 0 bases from J, the gap between germline ends came to 18 bases. The germline V gene has CDR1 MNHEY and CDR2 SMNVEV (reference sequence). DNA of the CDR3: TGTGCCAGCAGCCCCCGTTTGGTCGGGTTAGCCAAAAACATTCAGTACTTC. Translated: CASSPRLVGLAKNIQYF.

This clone occurred once. The chain combines TRBV5-5 with TRBJ1-5, with 9 positions matching TRBD1. The CDR3 totals 17 residues. Germline CDR1 and CDR2: SGHKS and YYEKEE (reference sequence). V dropped 0 bases and J dropped 1; count of bases not matched to a gene: 5. The CDR3 is CASSLDRGTGSNQPQHF. The DNA for the CDR3 is TGTGCCAGCAGCTTGGATAGGGGGACAGGGAGCAATCAGCCCCAGCATTTT.

The CDR3 sequence is CASSSGLEADTQYF. The CDR3 coding sequence is TGTGCCAGCAGTTCGGGGCTAGAAGCCGATACGCAGTATTTT. The chain recombines TRBV2 with TRBJ2-3, with D tentatively TRBD1 or TRBD2 (5 bases each). V was shortened by 5 bases and J by 6 bases, with 15 bases between the two germline ends. This CDR3 has 14 residues. Per the germline V gene, CDR1 is SNHLY and CDR2 is FYNNEI.